Listed below are T cell receptor beta chains from one sample, sequenced in a study of T cell responses to AZD1222 COVID-19 vaccine. Here immunoSEQ multiplex PCR was the method, and the copy in TCRdb shows in-frame clones only, minus some. The sample includes some 120,000 clones, roughly 85% seen only once; the top ten take about 19%. Specimen: peripheral blood, collected on day 0 of MenACWY control vaccination. These receptors were obtained from an adult in good health. Each CDR3 is given with its conserved first and last residue.

V: TRBV6-5
J: TRBJ1-1
CDR3: CASSYLDTRGTEAFF

V: TRBV15
J: TRBJ1-2
CDR3: CATSRGPAYGYTF

V: TRBV5-1
J: TRBJ2-1
CDR3: CASSLELAGVNEQFF

V: TRBV14
J: TRBJ2-7
CDR3: CASSRGTGRVPEQYF

V: TRBV30
J: TRBJ2-1
CDR3: CAWRSWNLYEQFF

V: TRBV5-5
J: TRBJ1-4
CDR3: CASSFGDKGANEKLFF

V: TRBV2
J: TRBJ2-7
CDR3: CASSEGGLVAIALYEQYF

V: TRBV5-1
J: TRBJ2-7
CDR3: CASSLGTGYYEQYF

V: TRBV6-5
J: TRBJ2-1
CDR3: CASNLGQGMNEQFF

V: TRBV11-2
J: TRBJ1-6
CDR3: CASSRGTLHNSPLHF

V: TRBV28
J: TRBJ2-1
CDR3: CASTLGGERLGRDEQFF

V: TRBV3-1/TRBV3-2
J: TRBJ2-2
CDR3: CASSRSGELFF

V: TRBV19
J: TRBJ1-1
CDR3: CASTPGRNTEAFF

V: TRBV5-6
J: TRBJ1-3
CDR3: CASSLRGPPPGNTIYF

V: TRBV18
J: TRBJ1-2
CDR3: CASSPPLGASNYGYTF

V: TRBV28
J: TRBJ1-5
CDR3: CASSSQGNQPQHF

V: TRBV19
J: TRBJ1-6
CDR3: CASSTLGTRRLPLHF

V: TRBV6-5
J: TRBJ2-7
CDR3: CASSYASDSYEQYF

V: TRBV9
J: TRBJ2-1
CDR3: CASSVRTGSSYNEQFF

V: TRBV19
J: TRBJ2-2
CDR3: CASHSGADAGELFF

V: TRBV25-1
J: TRBJ2-4
CDR3: CASRDSSKNIQYF

V: TRBV5-1
J: TRBJ2-7
CDR3: CASSLSQGEAEQYF

V: TRBV6-6
J: TRBJ2-7
CDR3: CASSYHLAATYEQYF

V: TRBV6-2/TRBV6-3
J: TRBJ2-4
CDR3: CASSHYRAGSAKNIQYF

V: TRBV2
J: TRBJ1-2
CDR3: CASGLYGYTF

V: TRBV7-2
J: TRBJ2-1
CDR3: CASSTGTSGTNEQFF

V: TRBV6-5
J: TRBJ1-5
CDR3: CASSYLGQGEPQHF

V: TRBV14
J: TRBJ1-4
CDR3: CASSQDGTGLRNEKLFF

V: TRBV18
J: TRBJ2-1
CDR3: CASSPAVSSYNEQFF

V: TRBV28
J: TRBJ2-7
CDR3: CASSLLGSGTYEQYF

V: TRBV15
J: TRBJ1-2
CDR3: CATSRDAVPTNGYTF

V: TRBV5-4
J: TRBJ2-7
CDR3: CASSSVRQQVSYEQYF

V: TRBV5-4
J: TRBJ1-2
CDR3: CASSLGQGHTF

V: TRBV6-1
J: TRBJ2-1
CDR3: CASSELAGGGSGNEQFF

V: TRBV5-6
J: TRBJ2-2
CDR3: CASSFFTGELFF

V: TRBV7-3
J: TRBJ2-3
CDR3: CASSLTLPGGRTDTQYF

V: TRBV5-6
J: TRBJ2-2
CDR3: CASSLALQVGVTGELFF

V: TRBV3-1/TRBV3-2
J: TRBJ2-5
CDR3: CASSRSRGRVETQYF

V: TRBV14
J: TRBJ1-1
CDR3: CASRLGTGDTEAFF

V: TRBV19
J: TRBJ1-1
CDR3: CASSIGQGGMNTEAFF

V: TRBV19
J: TRBJ2-6
CDR3: CASSIRVLGANVLTF

V: TRBV14
J: TRBJ2-5
CDR3: CASSQDFRETQYF

V: TRBV9
J: TRBJ2-7
CDR3: CASSALAGAYEQYF

V: TRBV19
J: TRBJ1-5
CDR3: CASSMRWGNQPQHF

V: TRBV2
J: TRBJ1-1
CDR3: CASGLQRNTEAFF